This is a list of T cell receptor beta chains from one sample in a study of blood T cells in healthy people across ages. TCRdb independently ran MiXCR on the 5' RACE reads; one entry per CDR3 protein. This table holds some 1.7 million distinct CDR3 sequences, roughly 27% found once. The specimen was blood. The receptors stem from a woman aged 25 to 39 in good health. Each CDR3 is given with its conserved first and last residue. The D gene is left open where the match is weak. Only part of the rows carry a size: once, few, many, or a class if the clone is expanded.

TRBJ1-1,-,TRBV29-1,-,TGCAGCGTTGACTGGGACGGTACTGAAGCTTTCTTT,CSVDWDGTEAFF
TRBJ2-1,-,TRBV5-6,many,TGTGCCAGCAGCTTAGTAGGGATCAATGAGCAGTTCTTC,CASSLVGINEQFF
TRBJ1-3,-,TRBV28,few,TGTGCCAGCAGTTTAGAGGGGTTGGGGCAGGACGGAAACACCATATATTTT,CASSLEGLGQDGNTIYF
TRBJ1-2,-,TRBV6-2/TRBV6-3,few,TGTGCCAGCAGGCAGGACATCTATGGCTACACCTTC,CASRQDIYGYTF
TRBJ2-7,TRBD1,TRBV27,many,TGTGCCAGCAGGGGGACAGGGAGGTACGAGCAGTACTTC,CASRGTGRYEQYF
TRBJ2-1,TRBD2,TRBV20-1,many,TGCAGTGCTAGAGATTCACTAGCGGGAGCACCCTACAATGAGCAGTTCTTC,CSARDSLAGAPYNEQFF
TRBJ2-3,TRBD2,TRBV4-2,-,TGTGCCAGCAGCCAAGCCGGACAGCGGGGGGACGAAACAGATACGCAGTATTTT,CASSQAGQRGDETDTQYF
TRBJ2-5,-,TRBV29-1,-,TGCAGCGGCAAACAGTCGCGGGGGACCCAGTACTTC,CSGKQSRGTQYF
TRBJ1-5,-,TRBV10-3,few,TGTGCCATCAGTGAGGGGCCAGAGGTACGCAATCAGCCCCAGCATTTT,CAISEGPEVRNQPQHF
TRBJ2-3,TRBD1,TRBV25-1,many,TGTGCCAGCAGTGAACGGACAGGGGGCACAGATACGCAGTATTTT,CASSERTGGTDTQYF
TRBJ2-4,TRBD1,TRBV10-2,many,TGCGCCAGCAGTGAGTCGCAGGGGGCGTATGGGGCCAAAAACATTCAGTACTTC,CASSESQGAYGAKNIQYF
TRBJ1-5,-,TRBV2,-,TGTGCCAGCAGTGGATTGGGAGGGACGGGGGATCAGCCCCAGCATTTT,CASSGLGGTGDQPQHF
TRBJ1-5,-,TRBV29-1,few,TGCAGCGTTGGATGGGGCAATCAGCCCCAGCATTTT,CSVGWGNQPQHF
TRBJ2-1,-,TRBV12-3/TRBV12-4,few,TGTGCCAGCAGTTTATACCAGGGGGGGGAGCAGTTCTTC,CASSLYQGGEQFF
TRBJ2-1,-,TRBV20-1,few,TGCAGTGTATATGAGCCGAGCTCCTACAATGAGCAGTTCTTC,CSVYEPSSYNEQFF
TRBJ2-5,TRBD1,TRBV6-5,-,TGTGCCAGCAGAGTCGACAGGGAAGAGACCCAGTACTTC,CASRVDREETQYF
TRBJ2-5,-,TRBV28,-,TGTGCCAGCAGTTCTGACATTAGGGAGACCCAGTACTTC,CASSSDIRETQYF
TRBJ2-1,-,TRBV4-1,-,TGCGCCAGCAGCCAAGTCTGGGCTAACAATGAGCAGTTCTTC,CASSQVWANNEQFF
TRBJ2-7,-,TRBV6-2/TRBV6-3,-,TGTGCCAGCACCTCTGCACTCTGCGAGCAGTACTTC,CASTSALCEQYF
TRBJ1-4,TRBD1,TRBV3-1,once,TGTGCCAGCAGCTACCTGACAGGGAGAAATGAAAAACTATTTTTT,CASSYLTGRNEKLFF
TRBJ2-3,TRBD2,TRBV3-1,few,TGTGCCAGCAGCCAGAGGACTAGCCAAACAGATACGCAGTATTTT,CASSQRTSQTDTQYF
TRBJ2-5,TRBD2,TRBV10-3,many,TGTGCCACGGAACCGGGACTAGCGGGAGAGGGAGAGACCCAGTACTTC,CATEPGLAGEGETQYF
TRBJ1-2,-,TRBV15,-,TGTGCCACCAGCCCCGGGTGGGGACCCATCGGCTACACCTTC,CATSPGWGPIGYTF